This T cell receptor beta chain is drawn from a study of blood T cells in healthy people across ages. This CDR3 has 13 amino acids. The V gene's germline CDR1 is SGHRS and CDR2 YFSETQ. The V and J ends lost 4 bases and 5 bases, in that order; junction bases with no gene match: 3. General study findings and limits: Unsorted PBMCs blocked a conclusive comparison of naive and antigen-experienced cells.

The table lists this clonotype with many counts. The antigen is not known. A second PCR, run for about 7 to 11 cycles, used a sample-barcoded 5' primer plus a J-beta primer mix. Via MiXCR, TCRdb re-called the 5' RACE reads, giving one row per CDR3 protein. Here the sample spans 650,000 or so distinct CDR3 sequences, under 65% being singletons. This sequence was found in an elderly woman in good health. The specimen was blood. The chain employs TRBV5-1 and TRBJ2-3; 8 bases line up with TRBD1. The CDR3 nucleotides read TGCGCCAGCAGCCAACAGGGGGGAGATACGCAGTATTTT. This gives the protein CASSQQGGDTQYF.